One and the same sample provided the 8 T cell receptor beta chains below, sequenced in a study of beta chain features in type 1 diabetes. No antigens are known for them. Study-level findings and limits: Within each of all four CD4+ subsets, Type 1 diabetes patients had TCRB CDR3s that were moderately but significantly shorter.

Sequenced material consisted of expressed TCRB transcripts (all of the isolated RNA was reverse transcribed). Only in-frame clones appear in the TCRdb table, and some are missing; sequencing was by immunoSEQ multiplex PCR. Of under 400,000 clones listed, around 12% are singletons. Sequenced: naive CD4+ T cells from blood. Every receptor here comes from a young woman with type 1 diabetes.

This clone was observed a handful of times. The chain employs TRBV5-4 and TRBJ2-1; D possibly corresponds to TRBD2 (7 bases). Trimming took 4 bases from V and 0 from J, leaving 14 bases between them. CDR1 is SGHNT and CDR2 is YYREEE in the germline V gene (reference sequence). The CDR3 is 16 residues long. DNA of the CDR3: TGTGCCAGCAGCCCATCGGGGGGCAGCTCCTACAATGAGCAGTTCTTC. Translated, it gives CASSPSGGSSYNEQFF.

The chain recombines TRBV6-5 with TRBJ2-5; tentatively, D is TRBD1 (5 bases). Per germline, CDR1 MNHEY and CDR2 SVGAGI. The CDR3 runs to 16 residues. V was shortened by 0 bases and J by 0 bases, with 11 bases between the two germline ends. The DNA for the CDR3 is TGTGCCAGCAGTTACTCTATCAGGGTTAACCAAGAGACCCAGTACTTC. Its protein is CASSYSIRVNQETQYF.

A word on this clone: An end of the junction does not agree with germline; a read error may underlie this. The chain has TRBV19 and TRBJ2-7; TRBD2 is a possible D gene (6 bases). The CDR3 spans 14 residues. The germline V gene has CDR1 LNHDA and CDR2 SQIVND (reference sequence). The CDR3 coding sequence is TGTGCCAGTAGTGCCCCCGGGGACTCCGACGAGCAGTACTTC. It translates to CASSAPGDSDEQYF.

This clone has more than one count but fewer than ten. The chain is built from TRBV29-1 and TRBJ2-3; 8 nucleotides align to TRBD2. CDR3 length: 16 amino acids. Germline CDR1 is SQVTM and CDR2 is ANQGSEA. With V trimmed by 4 bases and J by 5 bases, 14 bases remained unmatched. CDR3 nucleotide sequence: TGCAGCGTTGGACCTTTCCGGCGGGGGGATAAAGATACGCAGTATTTT. It translates to CSVGPFRRGDKDTQYF.

This clone was counted only a few times. This rearrangement joins TRBV7-2 to TRBJ2-3, with 11 bases identical to TRBD2. The germline V gene encodes CDR1 SGHTA and CDR2 FQGNSA. The CDR3 runs to 15 residues. V gave up 1 base and J gave up 6 bases; unmatched junction bases: 3. The CDR3 DNA reads as TGTGCCAGCAGCTTAGGCCCTAGCGGGGGGGATACGCAGTATTTT. Protein product: CASSLGPSGGDTQYF.

In its sample, this clone was seen a few times. V and J are TRBV11-2 and TRBJ2-4; D not resolved. The CDR3 length is 12 residues. The germline CDR1 and CDR2 sequences are SGHAT and FQNNGV. Deletions cut 7 bases from V and 6 bases from J, with 10 bases between. The chain's CDR3 is CASTDPGNIQYF. The CDR3 DNA is TGTGCCAGCACCGACCCGGGAAACATTCAGTACTTC. Full variable domain (missing parts from reference TRBV11-2 and TRBJ2-4): EAGVAQSPRYKIIEKRQSVAFWCNPISGHATLYWYQQILGQGPKLLIQFQNNGVVDDSQLPKDRFSAERLKGVDSTLKIQPAKLEDSAVYLCASTDPGNIQYFGAGTRLSVL.

This clone was seen just once. The chain employs TRBV12-5 and TRBJ1-6; unclear D gene. V lost 5 bases to trimming and J lost 13 bases, with 12 bases between them. CDR1 LGHNT and CDR2 FRNRAP come from the germline V gene. The CDR3 runs to 12 residues. CDR3 sequence: CASGTGPGPLHF. CDR3 DNA: TGTGCTAGTGGTACGGGCCCGGGGCCCCTCCACTTT.

This clone was recorded a few times. This chain joins TRBV28 and TRBJ2-7; 9 bases align to TRBD1. The CDR3 sequence is 17 residues long. J gave up 5 bases and V 5 bases, and 16 bases lay outside the gene matches. CDR1 MDHEN and CDR2 SYDVKM come from the germline V gene. CDR3 sequence reads: CASSPSIWDRVWDEQYF. DNA for the CDR3: TGTGCCAGCAGTCCGTCAATTTGGGACAGGGTGTGGGACGAGCAGTACTTC.